This TCR beta chain comes out of a study of cytomegalovirus exposure and HLA in healthy donors. Study results and limitations: A highly shared variant cluster was judged a likely technical artifact. In most subjects, TCR beta sequences reportedly gave accurate predictions of HLA-A and HLA-B alleles.

A word on this clone: Its antigen is not known.

V lost 6 bases and J lost 6, with 22 bases in between. Germline V gene lookup returns CDR1 LNHDA and CDR2 SQIVND (reference sequence). The CDR3 contains 16 residues. The PCR made use of 60 Vbeta and 13 Jbeta primers. Libraries were prepared by immunoSEQ multiplex PCR; TCRdb keeps only in-frame clonotypes and omits some of them. The table lists roughly 110,000 clones, around 85% of them singletons. The specimen sequenced was PBMCs. This TCR was recovered from a man younger than 45 in good health and CMV-seronegative. V is TRBV19 and J is TRBJ2-3; D remains ambiguous. CDR3 amino acids: CASSEPRLDRRDTQYF. The CDR3 coding sequence is TGTGCCAGTAGCGAGCCCCGACTCGACCGGCGGGATACGCAGTATTTT.